This T cell receptor beta chain was observed in a study of shared clonotypes between healthy human individuals. Note on this clone: Its antigen remains unidentified.

Generated by immunoSEQ multiplex PCR, the TCRdb table keeps only in-frame clones and is missing some. The table has over a million clones, over 95% seen once. CDR1 is SGHRS, CDR2 YFSETQ, per germline. The CDR3 runs to 17 residues. Trimming cost V 4 bases and J 6 bases; bases outside gene matches: 7. Naive CD45RA+ and memory CD45RA-negative subsets were split from CD4+ cells. Notes on the study in general: Rarefaction showed that sequencing of sorted subsets was incomplete (despite large depth).

V is TRBV5-1 and J is TRBJ2-2; TRBD2 agrees at 15 bases. The sample comprised naive CD4+ T cells sorted from blood. Sample subset: CD45RA+ positively selected. The source is a man under 40 in good health. In DNA form, the CDR3 reads TGCGCCAGCAGCCCGGGACTAGCGGGAGGTTTTGCCGGGGAGCTGTTTTTT. Translated, it gives CASSPGLAGGFAGELFF.